Below are 19 T cell receptor beta chains sequenced from a single sample in a study of molecular identifiers for immune sequencing clone quantification. TCRdb reprocessed the PCR reads with MiXCR, giving one entry per CDR3 protein. Of about 32,000 distinct CDR3 sequences listed, 19% are singletons. The source material was naive CD8+ T cells from blood, with Jurkat cell RNA spiked in. Subset of the sample: FACS-sorted CD8+CD4-CCR7+CD45RA+ naive T cells. The receptors were sampled from a human donor in good health. Some libraries in this study had Jurkat cell RNA spiked in.

Regarding this clonotype: A much larger clone lies a single base off, so this may be a read error. The rearrangement uses TRBV7-9 and TRBJ2-3, with 8 bases lining up with TRBD1. The DNA matches TRBJ1-5 better at its end, which makes the J call doubtful. CDR3 length equals 14 residues. The germline gives CDR1 SEHNR, CDR2 FQNEAQ (reference sequence). The CDR3, as DNA: TGTGCCAGCAGCCCGGCAGGGGGCGCACATACGCAGCATTTT. It is translated as CASSPAGGAHTQHF.

This clonotype occurred a few times. The V gene is TRBV13, the J gene TRBJ2-1; 7 bases map to TRBD2. Trimming removed 6 bases from V and 6 bases from J; junction bases left unmatched: 5. The CDR3 extends over 13 amino acids. CDR1 is PRHDT, CDR2 FYEKMQ, per germline (reference sequence). CDR3 DNA sequence: TGTGCCAGCAGGGGGGGGGACCGCAATGAGCAGTTCTTC. Amino acid sequence: CASRGGDRNEQFF.

This clonotype was found many times. The chain carries TRBV13 and TRBJ1-3, with 8 bases fitting TRBD1. The ends lost 5 bases at V and 2 bases at J; junction bases unmatched: 14. The CDR3 runs 18 residues. CDR1 is PRHDT, CDR2 FYEKMQ, per germline (reference sequence). The CDR3, as DNA: TGTGCCAGCAGCCCCCGCGCCAGGACAGGGCCCACTGGAAACACCATATATTTT. This codes for CASSPRARTGPTGNTIYF.

In its sample, this clonotype was seen many times. The chain has TRBV20-1 and TRBJ2-7, with D perhaps TRBD2 (5 bases). The CDR3 is made up of 14 amino acids. Germline values: CDR1 DFQATT, CDR2 SNEGSKA (reference sequence). Deletions cut 6 bases from V and 4 bases from J, with 19 bases between. This chain's CDR3 is CSAKNPGGRYEQYF. The CDR3 DNA is TGCAGTGCGAAAAACCCAGGAGGCAGGTACGAGCAGTACTTC.

Turning to this clonotype: A much bigger clone sits one base away, suggesting this may be a read error. V is TRBV19 and J is TRBJ2-1; D unclear. Germline CDR1 reads LNHDA; CDR2 reads SQIVND (reference sequence). Trimming took 4 bases from V and 3 from J, leaving 7 bases between them. This CDR3 has 13 amino acids. In nucleotides, the CDR3 is TGTGCCAGTAGTACGGCCGGCTACAATGAGCAGTTCTTC. This gives the protein CASSTAGYNEQFF.

This chain links TRBV3-1 with TRBJ2-3; 10 bases match TRBD2. Trimming at V came to 0 bases and at J to 5 bases, leaving 2 bases not matched to a gene. The germline V gene encodes CDR1 LGHDT and CDR2 YNNKEL (reference sequence). This CDR3 contains 15 residues. The CDR3 protein is CASSQDPSGRDTQYF. In nucleotides, the CDR3 is TGTGCCAGCAGCCAAGATCCTAGCGGGAGAGATACGCAGTATTTT.

This clonotype came up many times. The rearrangement links TRBV27 to TRBJ1-1; D is unresolved. Trimming took off 5 bases at V and 4 bases at J, with 14 bases between the two ends. Germline loops: CDR1 MNHEY, CDR2 SMNVEV (reference sequence). The CDR3 contains 14 residues. CDR3 DNA: TGTGCCAGCAGTCCCTGGACCGGTTCCACTGAAGCTTTCTTT. It translates to CASSPWTGSTEAFF.

Comments on this clonotype: A read error is possible here, since a much larger clone lies one base away. The chain couples TRBV5-6 to TRBJ2-7; no firm D call. The CDR3 is made up of 14 amino acids. Trimming removed 4 bases at V and 6 bases at J, with 17 bases between. Germline values: CDR1 SGHDT, CDR2 YYEEEE. CDR3 DNA sequence: TGTGCCAGCAGCCGAGCGAGCCGAGGCCTCGAGCAGTACTTC. This translates into CASSRASRGLEQYF.

The sample holds many counts of this clonotype. This chain connects TRBV28 to TRBJ2-3, with no clear D. Germline loops: CDR1 MDHEN, CDR2 SYDVKM. This CDR3 contains 11 residues. V was cut by 6 bases and J by 6 bases, with 7 bases left in between. CDR3 bases: TGTGCCAGCAGCCCCGAGGATACGCAGTATTTT. It encodes CASSPEDTQYF.

This clonotype occurred many times. The gene calls are TRBV20-1 and TRBJ2-7; 7 bases line up with TRBD2. This CDR3 contains 16 residues. Germline loops: CDR1 DFQATT, CDR2 SNEGSKA (reference sequence). V gave up 1 base and J gave up 2 bases; unmatched junction bases: 11. The CDR3 reads CSARAPLAVFPYEQYF. The CDR3, as DNA: TGCAGTGCTAGAGCCCCCCTAGCGGTCTTCCCCTACGAGCAGTACTTC.

This clonotype was detected a few times. This could be a read error, since a much larger clone is one nucleotide away. The chain has TRBV12-3 or TRBV12-4 and TRBJ1-4; TRBD1 is a possible D gene (5 bases). This CDR3 has 13 residues. The CDR3: CASSPPGGEKLSF. The CDR3 DNA reads TGTGCCAGCAGTCCGCCGGGGGGTGAAAAACTGTCTTTT.

This clonotype has a count of ten or more. The rearrangement uses TRBV6-5 and TRBJ2-7; 7 nucleotides align to TRBD1. The CDR3 has 14 amino acids. CDR1 and CDR2 (germline): MNHEY, SVGAGI. V was clipped by 5 bases and J by 5 bases; unmatched bases: 9. CDR3 sequence reads: CASSTQGDRDEQYF. The DNA of the CDR3 is TGTGCCAGCAGTACTCAGGGGGACAGAGACGAGCAGTACTTC.

The gene calls are TRBV4-1 and TRBJ2-3, with 7 bases matching TRBD2. This CDR3 comprises 17 residues. CDR1 and CDR2 (germline): MGHRA, YSYEKL. Trimming took 0 bases from V and 2 from J; bases not matched to a gene: 8. CDR3 coding DNA: TGCGCCAGCAGCCAAGATCTGGCTAGCGGAATCACAGATACGCAGTATTTT. Protein product: CASSQDLASGITDTQYF.

By its share, this clonotype is medium-sized. The CDR3 DNA follows: TGTGCCAGCAGTGAAAACCCGCCGGGACTAGCGGGAAGCACAGATACGCAGTATTTT. It codes for CASSENPPGLAGSTDTQYF. The chain couples TRBV2 to TRBJ2-3, with 13 bases lining up with TRBD2. The ends lost 2 bases at V and 0 bases at J; junction bases unmatched: 8. The CDR3 runs to 19 residues. Germline-derived CDR1 and CDR2 are SNHLY and FYNNEI.

This clonotype was picked up many times. The rearrangement joins TRBV19 to TRBJ1-1, with TRBD1 as a possible D gene (5 bases). The CDR3 covers 16 residues. V lost 5 bases, J lost 3 bases, and 19 bases lay in between. From germline, CDR1 is LNHDA and CDR2 SQIVND (reference sequence). The CDR3: CASSSTPGRTDTEAFF. In nucleotides, the CDR3 is TGTGCCAGTAGTTCGACTCCGGGACGGACGGACACTGAAGCTTTCTTT.

The count of this clonotype is one. The junction departs from the called germline gene at one end, perhaps through a read error. The CDR3: CASSHGSTNAQFF. The CDR3 DNA follows: TGTGCCAGCAGCCATGGATCCACCAATGCGCAGTTCTTC. The gene calls are TRBV14 and TRBJ2-1; D gene ambiguous. This CDR3 spans 13 amino acids. Germline V gene data show CDR1 as SGHDN and CDR2 as FVKESK.

This clonotype occurred a few times. The CDR3 bases are TGTGCCAGCAGCTTAGGACTAGGGGATGAGCAGTTCTTC. Amino acid sequence: CASSLGLGDEQFF. This sequence joins TRBV11-1 and TRBJ2-1, with D maybe TRBD2 (6 bases). Trimming removed 1 base at V and 8 bases at J, with 9 bases between. The CDR3 contains 13 residues. CDR1 SGHAT and CDR2 FQDESV come from the germline V gene (reference sequence).

This clonotype was seen at least ten times. V is TRBV27 and J is TRBJ2-7; no clear D gene. With 0 bases removed from V and 4 bases from J, the gap between germline ends came to 7 bases. Germline CDR1 reads MNHEY; CDR2 reads SMNVEV (reference sequence). This CDR3 region has 13 residues. Here the CDR3 reads CASSLSRRYEQYF. The CDR3 nucleotides read TGTGCCAGCAGTTTATCGCGGCGGTACGAGCAGTACTTC.

The table lists this clonotype with many counts. V gene TRBV12-3 or TRBV12-4 combines with J gene TRBJ2-3, with 8 nucleotides matching TRBD2. The CDR3 has 14 residues. V was clipped by 10 bases and J by 0 bases; unmatched bases: 6. The CDR3 nucleotides are TGTGCCACCTCCGGGGGGGGCAGCACAGATACGCAGTATTTT. Translated: CATSGGGSTDTQYF.